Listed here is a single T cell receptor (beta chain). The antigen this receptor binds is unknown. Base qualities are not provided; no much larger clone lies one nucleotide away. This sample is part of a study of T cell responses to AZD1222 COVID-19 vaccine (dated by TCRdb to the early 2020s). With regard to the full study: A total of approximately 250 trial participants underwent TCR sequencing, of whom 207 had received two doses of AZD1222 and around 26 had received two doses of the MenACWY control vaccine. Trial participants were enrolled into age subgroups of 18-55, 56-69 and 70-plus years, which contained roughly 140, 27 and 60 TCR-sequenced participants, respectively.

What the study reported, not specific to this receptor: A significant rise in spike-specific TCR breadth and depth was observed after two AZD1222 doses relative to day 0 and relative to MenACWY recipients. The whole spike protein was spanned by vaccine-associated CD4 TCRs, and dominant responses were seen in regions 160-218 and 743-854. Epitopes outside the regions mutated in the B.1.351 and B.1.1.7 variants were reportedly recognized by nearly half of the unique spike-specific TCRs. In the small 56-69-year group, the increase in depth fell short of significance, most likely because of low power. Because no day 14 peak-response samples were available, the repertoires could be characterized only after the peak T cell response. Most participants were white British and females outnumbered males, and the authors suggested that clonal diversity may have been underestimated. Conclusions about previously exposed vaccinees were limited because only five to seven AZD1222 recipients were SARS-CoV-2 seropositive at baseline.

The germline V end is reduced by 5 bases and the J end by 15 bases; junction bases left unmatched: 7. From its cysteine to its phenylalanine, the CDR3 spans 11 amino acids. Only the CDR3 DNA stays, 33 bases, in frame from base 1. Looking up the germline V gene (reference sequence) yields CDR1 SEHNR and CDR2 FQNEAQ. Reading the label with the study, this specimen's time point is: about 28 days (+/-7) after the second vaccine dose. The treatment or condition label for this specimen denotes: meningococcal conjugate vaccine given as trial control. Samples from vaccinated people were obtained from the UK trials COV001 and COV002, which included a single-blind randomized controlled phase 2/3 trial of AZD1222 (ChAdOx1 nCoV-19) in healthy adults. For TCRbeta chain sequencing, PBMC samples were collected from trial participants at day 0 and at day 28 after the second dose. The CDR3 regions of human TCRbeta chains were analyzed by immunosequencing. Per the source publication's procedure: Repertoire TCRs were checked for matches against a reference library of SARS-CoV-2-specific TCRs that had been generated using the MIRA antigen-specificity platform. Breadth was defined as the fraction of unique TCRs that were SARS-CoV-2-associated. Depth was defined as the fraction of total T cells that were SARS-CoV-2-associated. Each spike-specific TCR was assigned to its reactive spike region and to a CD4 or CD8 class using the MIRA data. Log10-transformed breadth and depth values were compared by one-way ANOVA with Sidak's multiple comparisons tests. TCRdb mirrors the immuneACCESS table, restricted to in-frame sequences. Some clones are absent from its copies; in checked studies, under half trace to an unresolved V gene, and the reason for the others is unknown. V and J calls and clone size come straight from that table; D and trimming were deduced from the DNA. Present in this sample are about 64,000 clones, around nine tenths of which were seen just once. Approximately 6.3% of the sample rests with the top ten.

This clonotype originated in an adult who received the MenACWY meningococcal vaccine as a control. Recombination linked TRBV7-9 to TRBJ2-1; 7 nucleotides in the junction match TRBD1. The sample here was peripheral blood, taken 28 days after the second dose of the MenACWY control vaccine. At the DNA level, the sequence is TGTGCCAGCAGCCAGGGGGAAGAGTGGTTCTTC. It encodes CASSQGEEWFF.